The TCR beta chain described here comes from a study of Ad26.COV2.S vaccination and SARS-CoV-2 variants. Study in general: By the intramuscular route, Ad26.COV2.S was given once, or twice 56 days apart.

Only in-frame clones appear in the TCRdb table, and some are missing; sequencing was by immunoSEQ multiplex PCR. This table holds around 450,000 clones, roughly nine tenths found once. Study-wide points: Compared with placebo recipients, vaccine recipients had higher spike-specific TCR breadth. Measures of TCR breadth and depth may have fallen short of total T cell responses.

The treatment here: roughly 19 received Ad26.COV2.S at low or high dose, single or two shots; about 5 received placebo; per-sample allocation not given. Sampling was done on day 63 after the first vaccine or placebo injection. Trimming at V came to 3 bases and at J to 0 bases, leaving 4 bases not matched to a gene. The length of the CDR3 is 15 residues. The germline V gene encodes CDR1 SGHRS and CDR2 YFSETQ. This clone was observed once. What it binds is not known. The sequence was collected from a person between 18 and 65 years old who received the Ad26.COV2.S COVID-19 vaccine or a placebo. Sequences were derived from peripheral blood, sampled in a trial of Ad26.COV2.S vaccine versus placebo. The chain is built from TRBV5-1 and TRBJ2-3, with 7 bases that match TRBD1. CDR3 sequence: CASSWDSQSTDTQYF. Written as DNA, the CDR3 is TGCGCCAGCAGCTGGGACAGCCAAAGCACAGATACGCAGTATTTT.